Below are 24 T cell receptor beta chains sequenced from a single sample in a study of T cells in Graves' hyperthyroidism and ophthalmopathy. Researchers took RNA transcripts and amplified the TCR beta CDR3 regions from them. First-round RT-PCR targeting the TCR CDR3 was performed with the HTBI primer set. TCRdb itself ran the multiplex PCR reads through MiXCR, one entry per CDR3 protein. The table shows 300,000 to 350,000 distinct CDR3 sequences, with approximately 15% occurring only once. Sample: blood. These TCRs come from a woman in her 30s with Graves' hyperthyroidism.

This clonotype was detected ten times or more. This chain joins TRBV20-1 and TRBJ2-5, with 13 bases fitting TRBD2. CDR1 and CDR2 (germline): DFQATT, SNEGSKA (reference sequence). The V and J ends lost 4 bases and 5 bases, in that order; junction bases with no gene match: 7. The CDR3 totals 15 residues. CDR3 region: CSAMRTSGSRETQYF. For the CDR3, the DNA is TGCAGTGCTATGAGGACTAGCGGGAGTAGGGAGACCCAGTACTTC.

This clonotype was seen ten or more times. The gene calls are TRBV28 and TRBJ2-5; D is unclear. Germline V gives CDR1 MDHEN, CDR2 SYDVKM. The CDR3 extends over 16 amino acids. Trimming removed 2 bases from V and 0 bases from J, with 13 bases in between. In nucleotides, the CDR3 is TGTGCCAGCAGTTTAATGTATTTAGGAGACCAAGAGACCCAGTACTTC. Its translation: CASSLMYLGDQETQYF.

This clonotype was seen at least ten times. The rearrangement uses TRBV7-8 and TRBJ2-7; tentatively, D is TRBD1 (6 bases). Germline lookup yields CDR1 SGHVS and CDR2 FQNEAQ. The ends were cut back, 5 bases at V and 4 bases at J, with 15 bases in the middle. The CDR3 totals 14 residues. For the CDR3, the DNA is TGTGCCAGCAGCCTCGGACAGATCCAATACGAGCAGTACTTC. This encodes CASSLGQIQYEQYF.

The chain joins TRBV30 to TRBJ1-2; 7 bases map to TRBD1. Germline V gives CDR1 GTSNPN, CDR2 SVGIG (reference sequence). Losses at the gene ends were 8 bases for V and 4 bases for J; bases not matched to a gene: 10. This CDR3 is 13 amino acids long. CDR3 sequence reads: CARRWDSGYGYTF. CDR3 sequence (DNA): TGTGCCAGACGTTGGGACAGCGGCTATGGCTACACCTTC. Full variable domain (rest looked up from reference TRBV30 and TRBJ1-2): SQTIHQWPATLVQPVGSPLSLECTVEGTSNPNLYWYRQAAGRGLQLLFYSVGIGQISSEVPQNLSASRPQDRQFILSSKKLLLSDSGFYLCARRWDSGYGYTFGSGTRLTVV.

CDR3 in DNA: TGTGCCAGCAGTTACGGCATCGCCGCGCAGGGTGACGAGCAGTACTTC. It yields the protein CASSYGIAAQGDEQYF. The chain links TRBV6-5 to TRBJ2-7; D is possibly TRBD1 (5 bases). Trimming left V 2 bases short and J 5 bases short, with 19 bases between. CDR1 and CDR2 (germline): MNHEY, SVGAGI. CDR3 length: 16 residues.

This clonotype has a count of ten or more. The genes are TRBV6-1 and TRBJ1-5, with a tentative D call TRBD1 (5 bases). This CDR3 contains 14 residues. Trimming removed 4 bases from V and 5 bases from J, with 12 bases in between. Germline lookup yields CDR1 MNHNS and CDR2 SASEGT. The CDR3 here is CASSADSGHQPQHF. CDR3 DNA: TGTGCCAGCAGTGCAGACAGTGGACATCAGCCCCAGCATTTT.

This clonotype was counted many times. The CDR3 sequence is CASNGGRATETQYF. CDR3 in DNA: TGTGCCAGCAATGGCGGGAGGGCCACGGAGACCCAGTACTTC. This chain connects TRBV2 to TRBJ2-5, with 9 bases matching TRBD2. The CDR3 has 14 amino acids. With V trimmed by 7 bases and J by 5 bases, 8 bases remained unmatched. CDR1 and CDR2 from the germline V gene are SNHLY and FYNNEI. The full variable domain, rest sourced from reference TRBV2 and TRBJ2-5, is EPEVTQTPSHQVTQMGQEVILRCVPISNHLYFYWYRQILGQKVEFLVSFYNNEISEKSEIFDDQFSVERPDGSNFTLKIRSTKLEDSAMYFCASNGGRATETQYFGPGTRLLVL.

This clonotype was found many times. V gene TRBV5-4 combines with J gene TRBJ2-1; D uncertain. Trimming removed 2 bases from V and 0 bases from J, with 6 bases in between. The CDR3 is 14 amino acids. CDR1 is SGHNT, CDR2 YYREEE, per germline (reference sequence). The CDR3 spells CASSLPTSYNEQFF. The CDR3, as DNA: TGTGCCAGCAGCTTACCTACCTCCTACAATGAGCAGTTCTTC.

This clonotype was observed at least ten times. The chain recombines TRBV7-3 with TRBJ2-3, with D tentatively TRBD2 (7 bases). The CDR3 extends over 17 amino acids. In germline, CDR1 is SGHTA, CDR2 FQGTGA. V was clipped by 0 bases and J by 3 bases, with 16 bases between them. The CDR3 here is CASSLTGGRAGTDTQYF. CDR3 nucleotide sequence: TGTGCCAGCAGCTTAACAGGGGGGAGGGCCGGAACAGATACGCAGTATTTT.

V gene TRBV4-3 combines with J gene TRBJ2-2; 8 nucleotides align to TRBD2. Germline CDR1 reads LGHNA; CDR2 reads YSLEER. The CDR3 spans 15 residues. The V gene end was trimmed by 1 base and the J gene end by 6 bases; junction bases not matched to a gene: 4. The CDR3 DNA sequence: TGCGCCAGCAGCCAAGGAGCGGGAGTACCCGGGGAGCTGTTTTTT. Its translation is CASSQGAGVPGELFF.

The V gene is TRBV19, the J gene TRBJ2-6; 7 nucleotides match TRBD1. There are 13 residues in the CDR3. CDR1 is LNHDA, CDR2 SQIVND, per germline (reference sequence). The V segment lost 7 bases and the J segment 9 bases; nucleotides outside the gene matches: 6. Here the CDR3 reads CASNTGVGNVLTF. As DNA, the CDR3 is TGTGCCAGTAACACAGGGGTAGGCAACGTCCTGACTTTC.

This clonotype turned up a few times. A much more abundant neighbour one base away suggests this may be a read error. The rearrangement uses TRBV12-3 or TRBV12-4 and TRBJ2-5, with D uncertain. The CDR3 consists of 13 residues. The V and J ends lost 6 bases and 3 bases respectively, with 11 bases between them. CDR3 sequence reads: CASRLLRKETQYF. CDR3 DNA sequence: TGTGCCAGCAGGTTGCTTCGGAAAGAGACCCAGTACTTC.

This clonotype was seen at least ten times. The chain employs TRBV7-2 and TRBJ2-3, with D unresolved. The CDR3 loop spans 12 amino acids. CDR1 is SGHTA, CDR2 FQGNSA, per germline. Deletions cut 5 bases from V and 4 bases from J, with 7 bases between. CDR3 amino acids: CASSPPPDTQYF. Written as DNA, the CDR3 is TGTGCCAGCAGCCCCCCCCCAGATACGCAGTATTTT.

The table lists this clonotype with many counts. The chain has TRBV3-1 and TRBJ1-1, with D unclear. The germline gives CDR1 LGHDT, CDR2 YNNKEL (reference sequence). Trimming pared 1 base from V and 1 base from J, leaving 4 bases between. There are 13 residues in the CDR3. Here the CDR3 reads CASSQVGNTEAFF. The CDR3 DNA reads as TGTGCCAGCAGCCAAGTTGGGAACACTGAAGCTTTCTTT.

This clonotype was observed many times. This chain uses TRBV20-1 with TRBJ1-6, with 7 bases matching TRBD1. The J segment lost 0 bases and the V segment lost 1 base, leaving 6 bases of the junction unmatched. This CDR3 contains 17 residues. Germline V gene sequence: CDR1 DFQATT, CDR2 SNEGSKA (reference sequence). As DNA, the CDR3 is TGCAGTGCTAGAGTGGGGACAGCGAGCTCCTATAATTCACCCCTCCACTTT. This codes for CSARVGTASSYNSPLHF.

This clonotype was detected many times. This chain connects TRBV3-1 to TRBJ2-5, with D possibly being TRBD2 (6 bases). V shed 1 base and J shed 5 bases, with 11 bases lying between them. Germline CDR1 is LGHDT and CDR2 is YNNKEL (reference sequence). This CDR3 has 14 amino acids. CDR3 residues: CASSQVDGSETQYF. CDR3 nucleotide sequence: TGTGCCAGCAGCCAAGTGGACGGGAGTGAGACCCAGTACTTC.

The rearrangement joins TRBV4-1 to TRBJ1-4; D uncertain. Germline assignment: CDR1 MGHRA and CDR2 YSYEKL. The CDR3 has 13 residues. Trimming shortened V by 1 base and J by 2 bases, and 2 bases separated the two germline ends. The CDR3 nucleotides are TGCGCCAGCAGCCAAGTGACTAATGAAAAACTGTTTTTT. It yields the protein CASSQVTNEKLFF.

This clonotype was detected many times. The rearrangement uses TRBV28 and TRBJ2-7, with 9 bases lining up with TRBD1. CDR1 and CDR2 from the germline V gene are MDHEN and SYDVKM. CDR3 length equals 14 residues. After removal of 4 bases from V and 2 bases from J, the junction contained 3 bases not matched to a gene. The CDR3 spells CASSSGTGTYEQYF. The CDR3 bases are TGTGCCAGCAGTTCCGGGACAGGGACCTACGAGCAGTACTTC.

This clonotype appeared many times. The CDR3 DNA reads as TGTGCCAGCAGTTACTCGGTCAGGGCGGAGACCCAGTACTTC. Translated, it gives CASSYSVRAETQYF. The genes are TRBV6-2 or TRBV6-3 and TRBJ2-5, with D maybe TRBD1 (5 bases). The CDR3 length is 14 residues. The V and J ends lost 0 bases and 5 bases respectively, with 10 bases between them. Germline lookup yields CDR1 MNHEY and CDR2 SVGEGT.

Only a few counts were recorded for this clonotype. The V and J genes are TRBV3-1 and TRBJ1-1; D is possibly TRBD1 (5 bases). Germline V gene lookup returns CDR1 LGHDT and CDR2 YNNKEL (reference sequence). The germline V and J ends were trimmed by 2 bases and 2 bases, with 15 bases remaining between them. The CDR3 has 16 residues. CDR3 DNA sequence: TGTGCCAGCAGCCAACAGGGCCTTGGCAGAAACACTGAAGCTTTCTTT. Translation: CASSQQGLGRNTEAFF.

This clonotype was found many times. The chain couples TRBV7-9 to TRBJ2-7; maybe TRBD1 (5 bases). This CDR3 has 15 residues. Trimming left V 5 bases short and J 3 bases short, with 17 bases between. CDR1 is SEHNR, CDR2 FQNEAQ, per germline (reference sequence). The CDR3 DNA is TGTGCCAGCAGCCCCTTCAGCAGCGACAGCTACGAGCAGTACTTC. Translation: CASSPFSSDSYEQYF.

This clonotype showed up many times. The rearrangement links TRBV20-1 to TRBJ2-7; 7 nucleotides match TRBD2. The length of the CDR3 is 14 residues. CDR1 DFQATT and CDR2 SNEGSKA come from the germline V gene (reference sequence). V was clipped by 2 bases and J by 6 bases; unmatched bases: 10. The CDR3 loop is CSARYERGLFEQYF. CDR3 nucleotide sequence: TGCAGTGCTAGATACGAGCGGGGCCTCTTCGAGCAGTACTTC.

This clonotype was recorded many times. The rearrangement joins TRBV7-8 to TRBJ1-5; no firm D call. Germline loops: CDR1 SGHVS, CDR2 FQNEAQ. There are 14 residues in the CDR3. The ends were cut back, 3 bases at V and 3 bases at J, with 9 bases in the middle. CDR3 loop: CASSFSQTNQPQHF. CDR3 in DNA: TGTGCCAGCAGCTTCAGCCAGACCAATCAGCCCCAGCATTTT.

This clonotype was seen a handful of times. The chain recombines TRBV6-1 with TRBJ2-6; D not certain. The germline CDR1 and CDR2 sequences are MNHNS and SASEGT. V gave up 5 bases and J gave up 0 bases, with 8 bases separating them. The CDR3 spans 15 residues. The CDR3 DNA is TGTGCCAGCAGTCCCGATTTCTCTGGGGCCAACGTCCTGACTTTC. Protein product: CASSPDFSGANVLTF.